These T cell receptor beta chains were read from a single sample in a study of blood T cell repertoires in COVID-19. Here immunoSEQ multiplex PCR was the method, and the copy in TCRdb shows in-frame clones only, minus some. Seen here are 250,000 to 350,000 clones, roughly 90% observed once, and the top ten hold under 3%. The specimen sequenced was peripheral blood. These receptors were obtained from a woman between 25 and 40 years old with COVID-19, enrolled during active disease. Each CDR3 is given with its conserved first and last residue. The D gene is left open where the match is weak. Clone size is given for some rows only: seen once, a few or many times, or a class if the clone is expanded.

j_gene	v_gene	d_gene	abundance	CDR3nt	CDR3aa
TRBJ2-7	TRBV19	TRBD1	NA	TGTGCCAGTAGTTCCTCAGGGGGCAGCTCCTACGAGCAGTACTTC	CASSSSGGSSYEQYF
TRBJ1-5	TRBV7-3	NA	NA	TGTGCCAGCAGCTTAGAGGGTGGGCAGCCCCAGCATTTT	CASSLEGGQPQHF
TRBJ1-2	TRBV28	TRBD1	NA	TGTGCCAGCAGTTTAACCGGAATACGCCTAACGGGACAGCTCCATCTATTC	CASSLTGIRLTGQLHLF
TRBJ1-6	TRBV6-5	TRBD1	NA	TGTGCCAGCAGTCGCGACAGGGGGAGGGATTCACCCCTCCACTTT	CASSRDRGRDSPLHF
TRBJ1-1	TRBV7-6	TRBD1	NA	TGTGCCAGCAGCGGACAGGGGGCTCTGACTGAAGCTTTCTTT	CASSGQGALTEAFF
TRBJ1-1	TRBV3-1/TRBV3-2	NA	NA	TGTGCCAGCAGCCAAATTCCTTCGCAGGTGAACACTGAAGCTTTCTTT	CASSQIPSQVNTEAFF
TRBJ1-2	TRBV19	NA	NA	TGTGCCAGTAGTATAGGCTTTCCGACAGCGGGATATGGCTACACCTTC	CASSIGFPTAGYGYTF
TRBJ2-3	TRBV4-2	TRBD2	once	TGTGCCAGCAGCCAAGTGTCAGCGGGAGGGCGAGATACGCAGTATTTT	CASSQVSAGGRDTQYF
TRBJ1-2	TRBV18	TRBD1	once	TGTGCCAGCTCACCGCAGATGGGACAGGAGATTAACTATGGCTACACCTTC	CASSPQMGQEINYGYTF
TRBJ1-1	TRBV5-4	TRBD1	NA	TGTGCCAGCAGGGACAGGGAGGTGAACACTGAAGCTTTCTTT	CASRDREVNTEAFF
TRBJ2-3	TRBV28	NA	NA	TGTGCCAGCAGCCCCAGGGGTTACTCCACAGATACGCAGTATTTT	CASSPRGYSTDTQYF
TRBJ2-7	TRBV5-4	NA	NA	TGTGCCAGCAGCCCCAGGGGAGGGCTTTCCTACGAGCAGTACTTC	CASSPRGGLSYEQYF
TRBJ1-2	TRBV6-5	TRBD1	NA	TGTGCCAGCAGACCGGGACAGGGAAGCTACACCTTC	CASRPGQGSYTF
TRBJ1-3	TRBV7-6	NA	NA	TGTGCCAGCAGCTTAGAGGCCAGGGGCTCTGGAAACACCATATATTTT	CASSLEARGSGNTIYF
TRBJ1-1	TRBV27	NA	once	TGTGCCAGCAGTTGGACAGACTCGGCCGATGAAGCTTTCTTT	CASSWTDSADEAFF
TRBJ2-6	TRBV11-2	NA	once	TGTGCCAGCAGCTTAGGCCAGGTAGTCTCTGGGGCCAACGTCCTGACTTTC	CASSLGQVVSGANVLTF
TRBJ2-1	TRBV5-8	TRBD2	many	TGTGCCAGCAGCTCCAGGACTAGCGGGGGATACAATGAGCAGTTCTTC	CASSSRTSGGYNEQFF
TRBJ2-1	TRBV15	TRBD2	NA	TGTGCCACCAGCAGAGATGCGTCTAGCGGGGGTGTATACAATGAGCAGTTCTTC	CATSRDASSGGVYNEQFF
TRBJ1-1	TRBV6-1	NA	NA	TGTGCCAGCAGTGTTTTGCCAGGGGTTCCGAACACTGAAGCTTTCTTT	CASSVLPGVPNTEAFF